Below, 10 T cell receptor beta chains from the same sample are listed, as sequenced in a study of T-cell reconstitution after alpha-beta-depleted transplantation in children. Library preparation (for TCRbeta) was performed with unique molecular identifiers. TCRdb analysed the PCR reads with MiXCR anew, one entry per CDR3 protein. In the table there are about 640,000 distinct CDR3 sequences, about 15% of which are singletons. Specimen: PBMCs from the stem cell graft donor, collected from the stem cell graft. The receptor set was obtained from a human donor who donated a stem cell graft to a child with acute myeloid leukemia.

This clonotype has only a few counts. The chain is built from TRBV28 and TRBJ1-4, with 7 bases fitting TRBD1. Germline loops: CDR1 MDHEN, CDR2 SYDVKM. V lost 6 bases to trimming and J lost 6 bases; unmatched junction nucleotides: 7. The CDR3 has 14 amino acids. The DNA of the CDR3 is TGTGCCAGCAGACGACAGGGTTTGGATGAAAAACTGTTTTTT. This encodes CASRRQGLDEKLFF.

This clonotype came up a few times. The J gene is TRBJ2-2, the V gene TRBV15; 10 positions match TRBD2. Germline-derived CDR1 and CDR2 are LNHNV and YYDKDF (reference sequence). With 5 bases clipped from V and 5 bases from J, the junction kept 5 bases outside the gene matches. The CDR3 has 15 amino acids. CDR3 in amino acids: CATSSERGGTGELFF. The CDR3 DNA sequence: TGTGCCACCAGCTCAGAGCGGGGGGGTACCGGGGAGCTGTTTTTT.

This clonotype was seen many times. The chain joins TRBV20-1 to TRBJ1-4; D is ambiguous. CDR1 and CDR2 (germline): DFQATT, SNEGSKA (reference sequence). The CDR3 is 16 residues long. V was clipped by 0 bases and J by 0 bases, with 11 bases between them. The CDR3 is CSARDPRSATNEKLFF. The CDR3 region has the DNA TGCAGTGCTAGAGATCCCAGGTCTGCAACTAATGAAAAACTGTTTTTT.

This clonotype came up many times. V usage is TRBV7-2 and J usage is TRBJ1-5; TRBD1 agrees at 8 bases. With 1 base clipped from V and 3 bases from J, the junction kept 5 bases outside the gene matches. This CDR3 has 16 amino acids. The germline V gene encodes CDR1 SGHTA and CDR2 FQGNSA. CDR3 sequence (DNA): TGTGCCAGCAGCTTAGGGACAGGGCCTTCCAATCAGCCCCAGCATTTT. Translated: CASSLGTGPSNQPQHF.

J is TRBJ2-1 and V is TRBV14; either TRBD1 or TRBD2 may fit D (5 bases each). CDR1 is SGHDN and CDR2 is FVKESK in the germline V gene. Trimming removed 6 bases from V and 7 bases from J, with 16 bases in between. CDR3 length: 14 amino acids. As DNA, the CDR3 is TGTGCCAGCAGGCAGTTTGGGGGAGAGAATGAGCAGTTCTTC. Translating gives CASRQFGGENEQFF.

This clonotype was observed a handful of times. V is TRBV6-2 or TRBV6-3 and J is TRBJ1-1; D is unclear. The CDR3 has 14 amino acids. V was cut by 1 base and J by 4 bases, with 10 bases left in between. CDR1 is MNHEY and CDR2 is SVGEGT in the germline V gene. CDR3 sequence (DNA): TGTGCCAGCAGTTACTTTGGGTTAGGCACTGAAGCTTTCTTT. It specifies CASSYFGLGTEAFF.

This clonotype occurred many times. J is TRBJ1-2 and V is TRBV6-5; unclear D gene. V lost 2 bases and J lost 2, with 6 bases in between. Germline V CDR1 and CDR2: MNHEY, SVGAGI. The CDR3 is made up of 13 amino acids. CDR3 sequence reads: CASSYGQNYGYTF. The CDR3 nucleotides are TGTGCCAGCAGTTACGGGCAGAACTATGGCTACACCTTC.

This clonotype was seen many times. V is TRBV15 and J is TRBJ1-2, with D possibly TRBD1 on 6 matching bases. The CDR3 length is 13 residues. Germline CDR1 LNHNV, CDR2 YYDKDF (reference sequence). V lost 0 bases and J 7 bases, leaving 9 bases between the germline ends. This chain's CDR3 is CATSRDRGIGYTF. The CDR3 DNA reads TGTGCCACCAGCAGAGATAGGGGGATTGGCTACACCTTC.

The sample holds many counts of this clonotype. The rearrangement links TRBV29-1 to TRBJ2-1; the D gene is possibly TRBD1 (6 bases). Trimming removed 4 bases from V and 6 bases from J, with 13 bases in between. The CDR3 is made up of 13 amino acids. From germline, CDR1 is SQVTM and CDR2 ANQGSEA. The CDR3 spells CSVVRGRGNEQFF. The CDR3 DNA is TGCAGCGTTGTCAGGGGAAGGGGCAATGAGCAGTTCTTC.

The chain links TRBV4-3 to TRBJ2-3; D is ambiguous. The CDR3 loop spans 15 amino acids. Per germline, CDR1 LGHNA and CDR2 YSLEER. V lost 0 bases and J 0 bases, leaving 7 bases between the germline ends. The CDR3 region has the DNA TGCGCCAGCAGCCAAGATTTACGGAGCACAGATACGCAGTATTTT. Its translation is CASSQDLRSTDTQYF.